This is a list of T cell receptor beta chains from one sample in a study of blood T cell repertoires in COVID-19. Generated by immunoSEQ multiplex PCR, the TCRdb table keeps only in-frame clones and is missing some. The table includes nearly 95,000 clones, around 90% detected once. The sequencing input was peripheral blood. These TCRs come from a human donor with active COVID-19. The donor label of this sample is uncertain. Both conserved end residues are part of each CDR3. D genes are given only for firm matches. Size is stated for part of the rows, as once, few or many counts, or as a class when the clone is expanded.

j_call v_call d_call clone_size cdr3_nt cdr3_aa
TRBJ2-2 TRBV12-5 TRBD1 . TGTGCTAGTGGAGTCCCCCCCCGACAGGGGGCAAACACCGGGGAGCTGTTTTTT CASGVPPRQGANTGELFF
TRBJ2-1 TRBV5-1 TRBD2 . TGCGCCAGCAGCTTGGGACTAGCGGACCTCAATGAGCAGTTCTTC CASSLGLADLNEQFF
TRBJ1-2 TRBV5-1 TRBD1 . TGCGCCAGCAGCTTGGAACGGACAGGGAATTTGCGGGGCTACACCTTC CASSLERTGNLRGYTF
TRBJ2-2 TRBV4-3 TRBD1 . TGCGCCAGCAGCCCTACAACTACCCGGGGACAGGGAGGGGAGCTGTTTTTT CASSPTTTRGQGGELFF
TRBJ2-1 TRBV6-6 TRBD1 once TGTGCCAGCAGTTTGATAGGGGGCGCTGGCAATGAGCAGTTCTTC CASSLIGGAGNEQFF
TRBJ2-7 TRBV11-2 . . TGTGCCAGCAGCTTAGATGGTTGGGGTGGGAGAGTCAGCTCCTACGAGCAGTACTTC CASSLDGWGGRVSSYEQYF
TRBJ1-1 TRBV2 . . TGTGCCAGCGGGGCCCAGAACACTGAAGCTTTCTTT CASGAQNTEAFF
TRBJ2-5 TRBV28 TRBD2 . TGTGCCAGCCGTGGGGCGGGGGGGCCCAGAGAGACCCAGTACTTC CASRGAGGPRETQYF
TRBJ1-6 TRBV11-2 . . TGTGCCAGCAGCTTAAGCGGACAGCTATCACCCCTCCACTTT CASSLSGQLSPLHF
TRBJ2-3 TRBV6-5 . . TGTGCCAGCAGTTACTCGGGCGGGGGCCGCACAGATACGCAGTATTTT CASSYSGGGRTDTQYF
TRBJ1-5 TRBV6-2/TRBV6-3 . . TGTGCCAGCAGCTGGGGGGGACACCTTAGCAATCAGCCCCAGCATTTT CASSWGGHLSNQPQHF
TRBJ2-7 TRBV7-6 TRBD1 . TGTGCCAGCAGCTTAGGGGGACAGGGACTCGAGCAGTACTTC CASSLGGQGLEQYF
TRBJ1-1 TRBV12-3/TRBV12-4 . . TGTGCCAGCAGGGGAGAGGTAGGGAGTAAAGCTTTCTTT CASRGEVGSKAFF
TRBJ2-7 TRBV19 . . TGTGCCAGTAGATTCGGACAGTCGAGCTCCTACGAGCAGTACTTC CASRFGQSSSYEQYF
TRBJ1-2 TRBV12-3/TRBV12-4 . . TGTGCCAGCAGTACCACAGGGAAGTCTGGCTACACCTTC CASSTTGKSGYTF
TRBJ1-4 TRBV6-4 . . TGTGCCAGCAGTGACCCGGGACAAAGAGGAGAAAAACTGTTTTTT CASSDPGQRGEKLFF
TRBJ1-3 TRBV11-1 . . TGTGCCAGCAGGGCGCGGGGCTCTGGAAACACCATATATTTT CASRARGSGNTIYF
TRBJ1-4 TRBV7-2 TRBD1 once TGTGCCAGCAGCTTAGCATCGGGACAGGCGGCTAAACTGTTTTTT CASSLASGQAAKLFF
TRBJ2-2 TRBV5-4 TRBD1 . TGTGCCAGCAGCTTGGTTGGGACAGGCCCCGGGGAGCTGTTTTTT CASSLVGTGPGELFF
TRBJ2-3 TRBV6-5 . . TGTGCCAGCAGTTACAGTAGCCTCGCTAGCACAGATACGCAGTATTTT CASSYSSLASTDTQYF
TRBJ1-1 TRBV11-2 . . TGTGCCAGCAGCTTAGGCAGGACAGTGAACACTGAAGCTTTCTTT CASSLGRTVNTEAFF
TRBJ2-1 TRBV27 . . TGTGCCAGCAGTTTATATCGCAGGGGCAATGAGCAGTTCTTC CASSLYRRGNEQFF
TRBJ2-1 TRBV27 TRBD2 . TGTGCCAGCAGTTCCCGGACTAGCGGGGCGGCCAATGAGCAGTTCTTC CASSSRTSGAANEQFF
TRBJ2-2 TRBV2 . . TGTGCCAGCGGAGGCAACATGGGGGCAGGGACCGGGGAGCTGTTTTTT CASGGNMGAGTGELFF
TRBJ2-7 TRBV19 . . TGTGCCAGTAGTATTGGCAGGGGATCCTACGAGCAGTACTTC CASSIGRGSYEQYF
TRBJ1-2 TRBV15 . . TGTGCCACCAAACGTGGAGCGGGAACGGGCTATGGCTACACCTTC CATKRGAGTGYGYTF
TRBJ2-2 TRBV19 TRBD1 . TGTGCCAGTAGCACCCGGACAGGGAATACCGGGGAGCTGTTTTTT CASSTRTGNTGELFF
TRBJ2-7 TRBV4-1 TRBD1 . TGCGCCAGCAGCCAACCGACAGGGGGGTCCTACGAGCAGTACTTC CASSQPTGGSYEQYF
TRBJ1-1 TRBV7-3 . once TGTGCCAGCAGCTTCAAAATGAACACTGAAGCTTTCTTT CASSFKMNTEAFF
TRBJ1-2 TRBV6-2/TRBV6-3 TRBD1 . TGTGCCAGCAGCCTGGCTGGGACAGGGTATGGCTACACCTTC CASSLAGTGYGYTF
TRBJ1-2 TRBV28 TRBD1 . TGTGCCAGCAGTGACCGACAGGGGAGGATAGGGGGCTACACCTTC CASSDRQGRIGGYTF
TRBJ1-2 TRBV12-3/TRBV12-4 . . TGTGCCAGCAGTTTACCCGTCTATGGCTACACCTTC CASSLPVYGYTF
TRBJ2-1 TRBV27 . . TGTGCCACCGCGTGGCGCGGGCTGAGCCGGAATGAGCAGTTCTTC CATAWRGLSRNEQFF
TRBJ2-7 TRBV7-8 TRBD1 . TGTGCCAGCAGGTCGACAGGGGCCACCTACGAGCAGTACTTC CASRSTGATYEQYF
TRBJ1-1 TRBV7-2 TRBD1 . TGTGCCAGCAGTCGTACAGGGGGTATCACTGAAGCTTTCTTT CASSRTGGITEAFF
TRBJ1-2 TRBV29-1 . . TGCAGCGTTGAAACACAGGGTTTTGGTAGAGGCTACACCTTC CSVETQGFGRGYTF
TRBJ1-6 TRBV6-2/TRBV6-3 . . TGTGCCAGCAGTTCGGGAAGGGATAATTCACCCCTCCACTTT CASSSGRDNSPLHF
TRBJ1-3 TRBV5-1 TRBD1 . TGCGCCAGCCTGGAAGGACAGGTTGGAGGAAACACCATATATTTT CASLEGQVGGNTIYF
TRBJ1-1 TRBV7-8 . . TGTGCCAGCAGCTTATATAGGAGGGTATCTGAAGCTTTCTTT CASSLYRRVSEAFF
TRBJ2-7 TRBV30 TRBD1 . TGTGCCTGGGGGACAGTCAGTTCCTACGAGCAGTACTTC CAWGTVSSYEQYF
TRBJ2-2 TRBV11-2 TRBD1 . TGTGCCAGCAGCTTAGGGACAGGGGCGAACACCGGGGAGCTGTTTTTT CASSLGTGANTGELFF
TRBJ2-7 TRBV6-2/TRBV6-3 TRBD2 few TGTGCCAGCAGTTACAGGGGACTACTGTACTTC CASSYRGLLYF
TRBJ2-3 TRBV9 . . TGTGCCAGCAGCCCCTCCTGGCGGGGTGTAAGGCCAGATACGCAGTATTTT CASSPSWRGVRPDTQYF
TRBJ1-5 TRBV5-1 . . TGCGCCAGCAGCTTGGGGGCAGGCAATCAGCCCCAGCATTTT CASSLGAGNQPQHF
TRBJ1-1 TRBV7-6 . . TGTGCCAGCAGCCCAGATACAGGGACGAGGACTGAAGCTTTCTTT CASSPDTGTRTEAFF
TRBJ2-7 TRBV21-1 . . TGTGCCAGCCATCATATTACGGACAGCTACGAGCAGTACTTC CASHHITDSYEQYF
TRBJ2-3 TRBV19 TRBD2 . TGTGCCAGTAGTACGGAAGCGGGGAGGGAAGATACGCAGTATTTT CASSTEAGREDTQYF
TRBJ2-7 TRBV3-1/TRBV3-2 TRBD1 . TGTGCCAGCAGCCAAGAGCCGACAGGGGGCCGACACGAGCAGTACTTC CASSQEPTGGRHEQYF